A selection of T cell receptor beta chains follows, all from one sample in a study of blood T cell repertoires in COVID-19. TCRdb keeps only in-frame clones here, not all; method: immunoSEQ multiplex PCR. This repertoire shows 150,000 to 200,000 clones, 70% to 85% found once; its top ten account for around 7%. Input material: peripheral blood. All receptors come from a woman between 40 and 55 years old with COVID-19, enrolled during active disease. The CDR3 runs from the conserved cysteine through the conserved F or W. Each record gives: V gene, D gene, clone size, J gene, CDR3 protein, CDR3 DNA. D genes are given only for firm matches. Size values are once, few and many counts, or a class for expanded clones, and some rows have none.

V: TRBV7-9
D: NA
size: NA
J: TRBJ2-1
CDR3: CASREGQRSYNEQFF
DNA: TGTGCCAGCAGGGAGGGACAGCGAAGCTACAATGAGCAGTTCTTC

V: TRBV7-9
D: NA
size: NA
J: TRBJ2-3
CDR3: CASSLVSSSMVDTQYF
DNA: TGTGCCAGCAGCTTAGTGAGTAGCTCTATGGTCGATACGCAGTATTTT

V: TRBV6-5
D: NA
size: NA
J: TRBJ1-5
CDR3: CASSTDTGSQPQHF
DNA: TGTGCCAGCAGTACCGATACAGGGTCGCAGCCCCAGCATTTT

V: TRBV11-2
D: NA
size: NA
J: TRBJ1-1
CDR3: CASSLGRNTEAFF
DNA: TGTGCCAGCAGCTTGGGGCGGAACACTGAAGCTTTCTTT

V: TRBV7-6
D: NA
size: NA
J: TRBJ1-4
CDR3: CASSFSHTNEKLFF
DNA: TGTGCCAGCAGCTTTTCACACACCAATGAAAAACTGTTTTTT

V: TRBV3-1/TRBV3-2
D: TRBD2
size: NA
J: TRBJ2-1
CDR3: CASSLGLAGGREQFF
DNA: TGTGCCAGCAGCCTCGGACTAGCGGGAGGGAGGGAGCAGTTCTTC

V: TRBV5-5
D: NA
size: NA
J: TRBJ1-2
CDR3: CASSLEGAGGYTF
DNA: TGTGCCAGCAGCTTGGAAGGGGCTGGCGGCTACACCTTC

V: TRBV3-1/TRBV3-2
D: NA
size: once
J: TRBJ1-2
CDR3: CASSQGGQGYGYTF
DNA: TGTGCCAGCAGCCAAGGGGGGCAGGGATATGGCTACACCTTC

V: TRBV4-1
D: NA
size: NA
J: TRBJ2-3
CDR3: CASSQGAGQKLDTQYF
DNA: TGCGCCAGCAGCCAAGGGGCGGGGCAGAAGTTAGATACGCAGTATTTT

V: TRBV27
D: TRBD1
size: NA
J: TRBJ2-5
CDR3: CASSLTGESFETQYF
DNA: TGTGCCAGCAGTTTAACAGGGGAGAGTTTTGAGACCCAGTACTTC

V: TRBV5-5
D: NA
size: NA
J: TRBJ2-2
CDR3: CASSLTVPNTGELFF
DNA: TGTGCCAGCAGCTTAACAGTACCGAACACCGGGGAGCTGTTTTTT

V: TRBV19
D: NA
size: NA
J: TRBJ1-6
CDR3: CASRGPGNNSPLHF
DNA: TGTGCCAGTAGAGGGCCAGGGAATAATTCACCCCTCCACTTT

V: TRBV2
D: TRBD1
size: few
J: TRBJ1-2
CDR3: CASSVIGTGGQGYTF
DNA: TGTGCCAGCAGCGTCATAGGGACAGGGGGCCAAGGCTACACCTTC

V: TRBV18
D: TRBD1
size: once
J: TRBJ2-5
CDR3: CASSPMARQGRETQYF
DNA: TGTGCCAGCTCGCCGATGGCAAGACAGGGGCGAGAGACCCAGTACTTC

V: TRBV7-3
D: NA
size: NA
J: TRBJ1-1
CDR3: CASSLTAGYTEAFF
DNA: TGTGCCAGCAGCCTGACGGCAGGGTACACTGAAGCTTTCTTT

V: TRBV14
D: NA
size: few
J: TRBJ1-6
CDR3: CASSLTGINSPLHF
DNA: TGTGCCAGCAGCCTAACAGGGATTAATTCACCCCTCCACTTT

V: TRBV18
D: NA
size: NA
J: TRBJ1-3
CDR3: CASSPSSGLSGNTIYF
DNA: TGTGCCAGCTCACCCTCCTCTGGCCTCTCTGGAAACACCATATATTTT

V: TRBV11-2
D: NA
size: NA
J: TRBJ1-1
CDR3: CASSSPTDKNTEAFF
DNA: TGTGCCAGCAGCTCCCCGACAGACAAGAACACTGAAGCTTTCTTT

V: TRBV7-8
D: NA
size: NA
J: TRBJ2-7
CDR3: CASSLEGTRTYEQYF
DNA: TGTGCCAGCAGCTTAGAGGGGACTCGAACCTACGAGCAGTACTTC

V: TRBV6-5
D: TRBD1
size: NA
J: TRBJ1-1
CDR3: CASSRQGGYTEAFF
DNA: TGTGCCAGCAGTCGACAGGGGGGATACACTGAAGCTTTCTTT

V: TRBV29-1
D: TRBD1
size: once
J: TRBJ1-2
CDR3: CSVETGGNGYTF
DNA: TGCAGCGTGGAAACAGGGGGGAACGGCTACACCTTC

V: TRBV6-1
D: NA
size: NA
J: TRBJ1-1
CDR3: CASSEVPSGTEAFF
DNA: TGTGCCAGCAGTGAAGTACCCTCGGGCACTGAAGCTTTCTTT

V: TRBV27
D: NA
size: NA
J: TRBJ2-3
CDR3: CASSSKGRGAWYF
DNA: TGTGCCAGCAGTTCTAAGGGGCGAGGTGCGTGGTATTTT

V: TRBV5-6
D: TRBD1
size: many
J: TRBJ1-1
CDR3: CASSPGDRGRNTEAFF
DNA: TGTGCCAGCAGCCCCGGGGACAGAGGGAGGAACACTGAAGCTTTCTTT

V: TRBV4-1
D: TRBD2
size: once
J: TRBJ2-3
CDR3: CASSQLPGLGRDTQYF
DNA: TGCGCCAGCAGCCAACTCCCGGGACTAGGGAGGGATACGCAGTATTTT

V: TRBV24-1
D: TRBD2
size: NA
J: TRBJ2-1
CDR3: CATSDSLAGTERYNEQFF
DNA: TGTGCCACCAGTGATTCCCTAGCGGGAACGGAACGATACAATGAGCAGTTCTTC

V: TRBV6-2/TRBV6-3
D: NA
size: NA
J: TRBJ2-1
CDR3: CASSYSLAWDEQFF
DNA: TGTGCCAGCAGTTACTCTCTAGCGTGGGATGAGCAGTTCTTC

V: TRBV2
D: NA
size: NA
J: TRBJ1-3
CDR3: CASSLNRVSGNTIYF
DNA: TGTGCCAGCAGTCTCAACAGGGTCTCTGGAAACACCATATATTTT

V: TRBV27
D: TRBD1
size: NA
J: TRBJ1-2
CDR3: CASSSYIDRGPNYGYTF
DNA: TGTGCCAGCAGTTCATATATTGACAGGGGGCCCAACTATGGCTACACCTTC

V: TRBV7-9
D: NA
size: NA
J: TRBJ2-2
CDR3: CASSFHREVTGELFF
DNA: TGTGCCAGCAGCTTCCATCGCGAGGTCACCGGGGAGCTGTTTTTT

V: TRBV6-5
D: TRBD2
size: NA
J: TRBJ2-1
CDR3: CASSRSGGTYNEQFF
DNA: TGTGCCAGCAGCCGTAGCGGGGGGACATACAATGAGCAGTTCTTC

V: TRBV19
D: NA
size: NA
J: TRBJ1-1
CDR3: CASSPFGGENTEAFF
DNA: TGTGCCAGTAGTCCGTTCGGAGGAGAGAACACTGAAGCTTTCTTT

V: TRBV7-9
D: TRBD2
size: NA
J: TRBJ2-5
CDR3: CASSLAGGVYQETQYF
DNA: TGTGCCAGCAGCTTAGCGGGAGGGGTGTACCAAGAGACCCAGTACTTC

V: TRBV12-5
D: TRBD2
size: NA
J: TRBJ2-1
CDR3: CASAGLAYNEQFF
DNA: TGTGCTAGTGCGGGACTAGCGTACAATGAGCAGTTCTTC

V: TRBV6-5
D: NA
size: NA
J: TRBJ1-6
CDR3: CASSYSTAGGTPLHF
DNA: TGTGCCAGCAGTTACTCGACGGCAGGAGGGACACCCCTCCACTTT

V: TRBV7-6
D: TRBD2
size: NA
J: TRBJ2-2
CDR3: CASSLGASGAYTGELFF
DNA: TGTGCCAGCAGCTTAGGAGCTAGCGGTGCCTACACCGGGGAGCTGTTTTTT

V: TRBV5-8
D: NA
size: NA
J: TRBJ2-7
CDR3: CASSLENGRNYEQYF
DNA: TGTGCCAGCAGCTTGGAGAACGGTCGTAACTACGAGCAGTACTTC

V: TRBV12-2
D: NA
size: NA
J: TRBJ1-5
CDR3: CASRLFLGPCWLCGQPQHF
DNA: TGTGCAAGTCGCTTATTTCTGGGGCCGTGTTGGTTATGTGGTCAGCCCCAGCATTTT

V: TRBV6-5
D: NA
size: NA
J: TRBJ2-1
CDR3: CASSSPGRGLGHEQFF
DNA: TGTGCCAGCAGTTCCCCCGGGAGAGGTCTTGGCCATGAGCAGTTCTTC

V: TRBV5-1
D: NA
size: NA
J: TRBJ1-6
CDR3: CASSLLGGESPLHF
DNA: TGCGCCAGCAGCTTGTTGGGGGGAGAGTCACCCCTCCACTTT

V: TRBV6-6
D: NA
size: NA
J: TRBJ1-1
CDR3: CASSPEAFPPTYEAFF
DNA: TGTGCCAGCAGTCCCGAGGCCTTCCCTCCAACCTATGAAGCTTTCTTT

V: TRBV12-3/TRBV12-4
D: NA
size: NA
J: TRBJ1-5
CDR3: CASSFGVKPQHF
DNA: TGTGCCAGCAGTTTCGGTGTAAAGCCCCAGCATTTT

V: TRBV5-6
D: NA
size: NA
J: TRBJ2-7
CDR3: CASSSRYLQVGNSYEQYF
DNA: TGTGCCAGCAGCTCAAGATATCTACAGGTGGGGAACTCCTACGAGCAGTACTTC

V: TRBV9
D: NA
size: NA
J: TRBJ2-6
CDR3: CASSVFAGSGANVLTF
DNA: TGTGCCAGCAGCGTATTCGCCGGGTCTGGGGCCAACGTCCTGACTTTC

V: TRBV28
D: NA
size: few
J: TRBJ2-7
CDR3: CASSQKVWSTPREQYF
DNA: TGTGCCAGCAGTCAAAAAGTGTGGTCCACTCCTCGCGAGCAGTACTTC